The 21 T cell receptor beta chains given below trace back to one sample, sequenced in a study of blood T cell repertoires in COVID-19. The protocol was immunoSEQ multiplex PCR, while the TCRdb copy is restricted to in-frame clones and leaves out a portion. The sample lists approximately 230,000 clones, approximately 82% occurring once. The sample consisted of peripheral blood. These receptors all stem from a man at least 80 years old with acute or convalescent COVID-19.

The chain is built from TRBV28 and TRBJ2-7; 9 bases are shared with TRBD1. The CDR3 has 14 residues. CDR1 and CDR2 (germline): MDHEN, SYDVKM. With 5 bases clipped from V and 1 base from J, the junction kept 3 bases outside the gene matches. CDR3 amino acids: CASSGTGTSYEQYF. DNA for the CDR3: TGTGCCAGCAGTGGGACAGGGACATCCTACGAGCAGTACTTC.

This chain links TRBV5-1 with TRBJ2-7, with TRBD2 matching 12 bases. Per the germline V gene, CDR1 is SGHRS and CDR2 is YFSETQ. V shed 0 bases, J shed 2 bases, and the junction held 9 bases outside the gene matches. CDR3 size: 18 residues. The CDR3 DNA is TGCGCCAGCAGCTTGGCGACTAGCGGGGGCCTTAACCCCTACGAGCAGTACTTC. Its protein product is CASSLATSGGLNPYEQYF.

This chain joins TRBV27 and TRBJ1-4, with 10 bases matching TRBD1. Trimming at V came to 3 bases and at J to 8 bases, leaving 3 bases not matched to a gene. This CDR3 is 14 amino acids long. The germline V gene has CDR1 MNHEY and CDR2 SMNVEV (reference sequence). CDR3 in amino acids: CASSFSGQGEKLFF. Written as DNA, the CDR3 is TGTGCCAGCAGTTTTTCGGGACAGGGGGAAAAACTGTTTTTT.

As for this clone: The same CDR3 can be traced to other DNA sequences in this sample. J is TRBJ1-2 and V is TRBV27; TRBD1 aligns across 8 bases. There are 13 residues in the CDR3. Trimming at V came to 5 bases and at J to 2 bases, leaving 1 base not matched to a gene. Per the germline V gene, CDR1 is MNHEY and CDR2 is SMNVEV (reference sequence). The CDR3 DNA follows: TGTGCCAGCAGTAGACAGGGGAACTATGGCTACACCTTC. Protein product: CASSRQGNYGYTF.

The chain recombines TRBV28 with TRBJ1-5; weak D call: TRBD1 (6 bases). CDR1 and CDR2 (germline): MDHEN, SYDVKM. V lost 5 bases and J 1 base, leaving 15 bases between the germline ends. The CDR3 length is 16 residues. The CDR3 sequence: CASSPGAGGSNQPQHF. The CDR3 bases are TGTGCCAGCAGTCCAGGGGCCGGGGGGAGCAATCAGCCCCAGCATTTT.

This chain connects TRBV5-4 to TRBJ2-2, with D possibly being TRBD1 (5 bases). The V gene lost 3 bases and the J gene lost 3 bases, with 9 bases spanning the gap. CDR1 SGHNT and CDR2 YYREEE come from the germline V gene (reference sequence). The CDR3 totals 14 residues. The CDR3 loop reads CASSSDSDTGELFF. The CDR3 coding sequence is TGTGCCAGCAGCTCCGACAGCGACACCGGGGAGCTGTTTTTT.

Only a few counts were recorded for this clone. The rearrangement joins TRBV5-4 to TRBJ1-3; possible D gene TRBD1, 5 bases. This CDR3 spans 15 amino acids. Germline values: CDR1 SGHNT, CDR2 YYREEE (reference sequence). Trimming cost V 1 base and J 3 bases, with 11 bases left between them. In nucleotides, the CDR3 is TGTGCCAGCAGCTTGCCTGACAGTGGTGGAAACACCATATATTTT. As protein: CASSLPDSGGNTIYF.

The rearrangement joins TRBV7-3 to TRBJ2-2, with 16 nucleotides matching TRBD2. Germline CDR1 SGHTA, CDR2 FQGTGA. V trimming: 0 bases; J trimming: 3 bases; junction bases outside the gene matches: 1. The length of the CDR3 is 18 residues. CDR3 nucleotides: TGTGCCAGCAGCTTAACGGGACTAGCGGGAGGGTACACCGGGGAGCTGTTTTTT. Encoded protein: CASSLTGLAGGYTGELFF.

The chain carries TRBV7-9 and TRBJ1-4; TRBD1 agrees at 7 bases. Germline CDR1 reads SEHNR; CDR2 reads FQNEAQ (reference sequence). The V segment lost 5 bases and the J segment 2 bases; nucleotides outside the gene matches: 5. The CDR3 length is 15 residues. The CDR3 DNA sequence: TGTGCCAGCAGCCTGCCGACAGGGACTAATGAAAAACTGTTTTTT. It is translated as CASSLPTGTNEKLFF. Full variable domain (remainder filled in from reference TRBV7-9 and TRBJ1-4): DTGVSQNPRHKITKRGQNVTFRCDPISEHNRLYWYRQTLGQGPEFLTYFQNEAQLEKSRLLSDRFSAERPKGSFSTLEIQRTEQGDSAMYLCASSLPTGTNEKLFFGSGTQLSVL.

The V gene is TRBV6-5, the J gene TRBJ2-5, with 9 bases aligning to TRBD1. CDR1 MNHEY and CDR2 SVGAGI come from the germline V gene. The CDR3 spans 15 residues. The V gene end was trimmed by 6 bases and the J gene end by 1 base; junction bases not matched to a gene: 6. Here the CDR3 reads CASRDLDRGQETQYF. The CDR3 DNA follows: TGTGCCAGCAGAGACCTGGACAGGGGCCAAGAGACCCAGTACTTC.

The J gene is TRBJ1-4, the V gene TRBV7-9; weak D call: TRBD1 (6 bases). The V and J ends lost 5 bases and 4 bases respectively, with 11 bases between them. CDR3 length: 14 residues. Germline assignment: CDR1 SEHNR and CDR2 FQNEAQ (reference sequence). For the CDR3, the DNA is TGTGCCAGCAGCGTGGGACACGGTAATGAAAAACTGTTTTTT. This sequence encodes CASSVGHGNEKLFF.

The rearrangement links TRBV9 to TRBJ2-4; 9 bases align to TRBD2. Germline-derived CDR1 and CDR2 are SGDLS and YYNGEE. This CDR3 has 16 amino acids. The V and J ends lost 3 bases and 6 bases, in that order; junction bases with no gene match: 10. As DNA, the CDR3 is TGTGCCAGCAGCGCAGGGACCCGCGGGAGGGGAAACATTCAGTACTTC. Protein sequence: CASSAGTRGRGNIQYF.

V usage is TRBV9 and J usage is TRBJ1-6; D remains unclear. With 3 bases removed from V and 0 bases from J, the gap between germline ends came to 7 bases. Germline CDR1 is SGDLS and CDR2 is YYNGEE. CDR3 size: 15 residues. CDR3 residues: CASSAVSSYNSPLHF. The CDR3 bases are TGTGCCAGCAGCGCCGTGAGCTCCTATAATTCACCCCTCCACTTT.

The rearrangement uses TRBV28 and TRBJ2-1; 9 bases are shared with TRBD1. CDR3 length equals 16 residues. Germline values: CDR1 MDHEN, CDR2 SYDVKM. V shed 5 bases and J 5 bases; nucleotides not matched to a gene: 10. CDR3 region: CASSPTPGQGNNEQFF. In nucleotides, the CDR3 is TGTGCCAGCAGTCCTACCCCGGGACAGGGTAACAATGAGCAGTTCTTC.

V is TRBV6-1 and J is TRBJ1-2; a possible D gene is TRBD1 (5 bases). The CDR3 loop spans 18 amino acids. The V end lost 7 bases, the J end lost 1 base, and 25 bases lay between the germline ends. CDR1 and CDR2 (germline): MNHNS, SASEGT. CDR3 region: CASTEWGGTSSDNYGYTF. The CDR3, as DNA: TGTGCCAGCACTGAGTGGGGCGGGACCTCGAGCGATAACTATGGCTACACCTTC.

The rearrangement links TRBV6-6 to TRBJ2-7, with 10 bases aligning to TRBD1. Germline-derived CDR1 and CDR2 are MNHNY and SVGAGI (reference sequence). V was clipped by 5 bases and J by 7 bases; unmatched bases: 5. The CDR3 consists of 13 residues. The CDR3 spells CASSLTGGGEQYF. The CDR3 region has the DNA TGTGCCAGCAGTCTGACAGGGGGCGGAGAGCAGTACTTC.

This chain uses TRBV6-5 with TRBJ2-3; D gene ambiguous. CDR1 is MNHEY and CDR2 is SVGAGI in the germline V gene. Trimming shortened V by 3 bases and J by 6 bases, and 13 bases separated the two germline ends. The CDR3 runs to 14 residues. This CDR3 reads CASSYGAERDTQYF. DNA for the CDR3: TGTGCCAGCAGTTATGGTGCGGAACGCGATACGCAGTATTTT.

The chain has TRBV18 and TRBJ1-4, with 7 nucleotides matching TRBD1. The J segment lost 7 bases and the V segment lost 0 bases, leaving 8 bases of the junction unmatched. The CDR3 totals 16 residues. Per the germline V gene, CDR1 is KGHSH and CDR2 is LQKENI. The CDR3 region is CASSPPQEGAGEKLFF. Here the CDR3 DNA reads TGTGCCAGCTCACCACCCCAGGAGGGGGCGGGTGAAAAACTGTTTTTT.

The chain is built from TRBV3-1 (or the pseudogene TRBV3-2) and TRBJ2-3, with 9 bases that match TRBD2. Germline V lookup: CDR1 LGHDT, CDR2 YNNKEL (reference sequence). The CDR3 covers 16 residues. The V gene end was trimmed by 1 base and the J gene end by 4 bases; junction bases not matched to a gene: 6. CDR3 bases: TGTGCCAGCAGCCAAGTCTCTAGCGGGATCGCAGATACGCAGTATTTT. It codes for CASSQVSSGIADTQYF.

The rearrangement uses TRBV5-1 and TRBJ2-5; perhaps TRBD2 as D (6 bases). Trimming removed 6 bases from V and 1 base from J, with 13 bases in between. The CDR3 has 14 amino acids. Germline CDR1 and CDR2: SGHRS and YFSETQ. The CDR3 DNA follows: TGCGCCAGCAAAGACCTTAGCGGCCAAGAGACCCAGTACTTC. Its translation is CASKDLSGQETQYF.

The rearrangement uses TRBV29-1 and TRBJ2-2, with 7 bases lining up with TRBD1. J was trimmed by 2 bases and V by 6 bases; bases with no gene match: 6. The CDR3 spans 14 residues. The V gene's germline CDR1 is SQVTM and CDR2 ANQGSEA. DNA for the CDR3: TGCAGCGTCCCCGGGACAGCTAACACCGGGGAGCTGTTTTTT. This translates into CSVPGTANTGELFF.